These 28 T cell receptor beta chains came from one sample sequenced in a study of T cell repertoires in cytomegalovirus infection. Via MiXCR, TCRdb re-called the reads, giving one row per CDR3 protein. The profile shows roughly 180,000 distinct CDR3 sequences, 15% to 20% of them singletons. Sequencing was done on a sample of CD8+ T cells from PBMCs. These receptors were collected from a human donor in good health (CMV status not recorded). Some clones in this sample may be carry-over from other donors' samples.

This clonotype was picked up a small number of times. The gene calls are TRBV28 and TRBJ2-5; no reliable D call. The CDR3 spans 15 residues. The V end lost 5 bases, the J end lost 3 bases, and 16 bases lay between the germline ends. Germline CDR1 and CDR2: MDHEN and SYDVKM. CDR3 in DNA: TGTGCCAGCAGTCCCAGCTTAATAGGCGAAGAGACCCAGTACTTC. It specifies CASSPSLIGEETQYF.

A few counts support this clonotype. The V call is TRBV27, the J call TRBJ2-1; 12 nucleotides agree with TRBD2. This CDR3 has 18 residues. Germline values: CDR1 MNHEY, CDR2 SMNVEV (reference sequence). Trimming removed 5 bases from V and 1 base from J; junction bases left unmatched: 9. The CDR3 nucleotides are TGTGCCAGCAGTATTCCGACTAGCGGGGGAATTTCCTACAATGAGCAGTTCTTC. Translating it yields CASSIPTSGGISYNEQFF.

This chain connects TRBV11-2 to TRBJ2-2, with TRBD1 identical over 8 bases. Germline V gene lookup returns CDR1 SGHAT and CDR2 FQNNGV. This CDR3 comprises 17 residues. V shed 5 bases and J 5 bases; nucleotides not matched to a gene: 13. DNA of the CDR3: TGTGCCAGCAGCCTTTTGACAGGGGTAATCGTTACCGGGGAGCTGTTTTTT. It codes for CASSLLTGVIVTGELFF.

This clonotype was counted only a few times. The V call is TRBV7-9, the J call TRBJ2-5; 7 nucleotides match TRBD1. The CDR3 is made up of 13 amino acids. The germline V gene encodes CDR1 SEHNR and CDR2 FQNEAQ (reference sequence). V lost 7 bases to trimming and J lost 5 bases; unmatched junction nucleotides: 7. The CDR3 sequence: CASIGTRGETQYF. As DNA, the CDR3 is TGTGCCAGCATTGGGACCAGGGGGGAGACCCAGTACTTC.

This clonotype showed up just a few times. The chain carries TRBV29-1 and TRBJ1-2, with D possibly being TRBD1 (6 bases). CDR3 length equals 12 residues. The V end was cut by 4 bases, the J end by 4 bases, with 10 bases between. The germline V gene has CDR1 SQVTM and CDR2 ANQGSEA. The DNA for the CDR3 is TGCAGCGTTGTGCTCAGGGGCTATGGCTACACCTTC. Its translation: CSVVLRGYGYTF.

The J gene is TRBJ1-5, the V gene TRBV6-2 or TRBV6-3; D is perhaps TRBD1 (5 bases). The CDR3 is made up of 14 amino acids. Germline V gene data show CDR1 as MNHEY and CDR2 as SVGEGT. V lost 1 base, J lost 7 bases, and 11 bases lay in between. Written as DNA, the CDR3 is TGTGCCAGCAGTTACTTGGCAGGGAGCCAGCCCCAGCATTTT. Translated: CASSYLAGSQPQHF.

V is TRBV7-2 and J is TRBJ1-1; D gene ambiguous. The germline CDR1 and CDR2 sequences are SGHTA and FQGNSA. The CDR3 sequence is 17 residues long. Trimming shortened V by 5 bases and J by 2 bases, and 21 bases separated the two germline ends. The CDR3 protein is CASSPRPLPSFNTEAFF. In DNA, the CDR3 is TGTGCCAGCAGCCCCCGGCCGCTCCCTTCTTTCAACACTGAAGCTTTCTTT. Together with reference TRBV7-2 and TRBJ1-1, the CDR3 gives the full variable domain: GAGVSQSPSNKVTEKGKDVELRCDPISGHTALYWYRQSLGQGLEFLIYFQGNSAPDKSGLPSDRFSAERTGGSVSTLTIQRTQQEDSAVYLCASSPRPLPSFNTEAFFGQGTRLTVV.

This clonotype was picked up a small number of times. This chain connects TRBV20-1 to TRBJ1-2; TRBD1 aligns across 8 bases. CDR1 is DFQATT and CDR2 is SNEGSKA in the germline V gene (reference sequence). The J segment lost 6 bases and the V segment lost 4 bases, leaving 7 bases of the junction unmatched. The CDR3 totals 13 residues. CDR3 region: CSAKSTGGDGYTF. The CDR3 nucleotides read TGCAGTGCTAAGTCCACAGGGGGAGATGGCTACACCTTC.

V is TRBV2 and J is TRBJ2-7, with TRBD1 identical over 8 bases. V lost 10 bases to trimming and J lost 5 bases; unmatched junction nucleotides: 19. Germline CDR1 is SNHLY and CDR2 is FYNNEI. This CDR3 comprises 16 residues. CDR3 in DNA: TGTGCCACCGAAATCGTAACCCGGACAGGGCGCAACGAGCAGTACTTC. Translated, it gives CATEIVTRTGRNEQYF. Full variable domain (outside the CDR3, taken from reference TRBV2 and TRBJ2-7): EPEVTQTPSHQVTQMGQEVILRCVPISNHLYFYWYRQILGQKVEFLVSFYNNEISEKSEIFDDQFSVERPDGSNFTLKIRSTKLEDSAMYFCATEIVTRTGRNEQYFGPGTRLTVT.

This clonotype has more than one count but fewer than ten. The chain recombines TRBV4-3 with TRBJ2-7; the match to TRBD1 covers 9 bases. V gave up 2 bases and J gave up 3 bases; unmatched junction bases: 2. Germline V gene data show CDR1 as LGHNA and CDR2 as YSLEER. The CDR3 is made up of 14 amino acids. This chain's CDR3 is CASSQWTGDYEQYF. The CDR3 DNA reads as TGCGCCAGCAGCCAATGGACAGGGGACTACGAGCAGTACTTC.

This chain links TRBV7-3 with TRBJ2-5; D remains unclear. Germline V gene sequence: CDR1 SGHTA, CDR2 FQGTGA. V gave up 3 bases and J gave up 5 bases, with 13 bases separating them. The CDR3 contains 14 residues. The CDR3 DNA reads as TGTGCCAGCAGCTTCTCCTTCTTCGGGGAGACCCAGTACTTC. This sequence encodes CASSFSFFGETQYF.

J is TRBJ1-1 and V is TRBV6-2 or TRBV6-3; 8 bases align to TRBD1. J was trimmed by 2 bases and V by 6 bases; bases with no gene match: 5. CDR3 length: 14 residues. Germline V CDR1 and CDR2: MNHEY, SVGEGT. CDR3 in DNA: TGTGCCAGCAGAATCAGGGGGCAAAACACTGAAGCTTTCTTT. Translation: CASRIRGQNTEAFF.

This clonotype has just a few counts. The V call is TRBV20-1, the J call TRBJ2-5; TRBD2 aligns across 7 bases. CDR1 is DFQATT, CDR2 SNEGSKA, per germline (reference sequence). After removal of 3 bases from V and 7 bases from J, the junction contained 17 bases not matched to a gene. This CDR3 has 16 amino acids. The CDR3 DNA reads TGCAGTGCTAGGTGGACCGCGGGGGAGCCCCTCGGGACCCAGTACTTC. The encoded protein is CSARWTAGEPLGTQYF.

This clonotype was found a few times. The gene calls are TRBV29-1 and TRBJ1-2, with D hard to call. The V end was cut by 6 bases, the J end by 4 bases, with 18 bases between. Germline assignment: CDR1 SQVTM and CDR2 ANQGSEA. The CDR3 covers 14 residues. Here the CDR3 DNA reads TGCAGCGTAAACTCGGGCTCACCCATCTATGGCTACACCTTC. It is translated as CSVNSGSPIYGYTF.

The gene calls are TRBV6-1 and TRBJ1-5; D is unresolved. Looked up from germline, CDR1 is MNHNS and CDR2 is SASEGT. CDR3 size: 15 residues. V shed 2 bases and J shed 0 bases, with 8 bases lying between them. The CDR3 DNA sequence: TGTGCCAGCAGTGAACCGAGAAATAGCAATCAGCCCCAGCATTTT. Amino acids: CASSEPRNSNQPQHF.

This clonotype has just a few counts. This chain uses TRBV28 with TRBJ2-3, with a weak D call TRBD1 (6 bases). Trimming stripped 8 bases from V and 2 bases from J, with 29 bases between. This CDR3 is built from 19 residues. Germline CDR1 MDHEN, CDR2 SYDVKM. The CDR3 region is CASRLPLWDSGTSTDTQYF. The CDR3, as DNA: TGTGCCAGCCGTCTTCCTCTCTGGGATTCTGGGACATCCACAGATACGCAGTATTTT.

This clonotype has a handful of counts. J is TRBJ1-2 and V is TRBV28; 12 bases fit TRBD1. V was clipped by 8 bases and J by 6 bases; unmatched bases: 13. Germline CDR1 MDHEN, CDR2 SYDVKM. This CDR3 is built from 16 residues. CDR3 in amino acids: CASWGPRDRGLHGYTF. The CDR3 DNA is TGTGCCAGCTGGGGGCCCCGGGACAGGGGGCTTCATGGCTACACCTTC.

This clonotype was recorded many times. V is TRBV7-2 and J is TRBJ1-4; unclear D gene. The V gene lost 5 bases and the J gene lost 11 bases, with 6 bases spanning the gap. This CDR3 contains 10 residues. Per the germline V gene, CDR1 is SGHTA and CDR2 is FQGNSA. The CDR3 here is CASSPPKLFF. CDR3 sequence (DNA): TGTGCCAGCAGCCCCCCGAAACTGTTTTTT. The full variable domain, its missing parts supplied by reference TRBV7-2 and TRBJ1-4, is GAGVSQSPSNKVTEKGKDVELRCDPISGHTALYWYRQSLGQGLEFLIYFQGNSAPDKSGLPSDRFSAERTGGSVSTLTIQRTQQEDSAVYLCASSPPKLFFGSGTQLSVL.

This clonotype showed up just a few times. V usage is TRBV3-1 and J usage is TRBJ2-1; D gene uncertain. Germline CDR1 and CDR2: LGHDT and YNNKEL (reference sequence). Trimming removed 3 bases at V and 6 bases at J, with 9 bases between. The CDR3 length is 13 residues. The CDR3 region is CASSHTPLNEQFF. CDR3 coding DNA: TGTGCCAGCAGCCATACCCCTCTCAATGAGCAGTTCTTC.

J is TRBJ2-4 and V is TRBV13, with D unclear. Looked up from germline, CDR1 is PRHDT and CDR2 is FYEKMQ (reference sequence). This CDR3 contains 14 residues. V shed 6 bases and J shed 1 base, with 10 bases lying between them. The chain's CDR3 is CASRTFGAKNIQYF. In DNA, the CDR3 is TGTGCCAGCAGAACATTCGGGGCCAAAAACATTCAGTACTTC.

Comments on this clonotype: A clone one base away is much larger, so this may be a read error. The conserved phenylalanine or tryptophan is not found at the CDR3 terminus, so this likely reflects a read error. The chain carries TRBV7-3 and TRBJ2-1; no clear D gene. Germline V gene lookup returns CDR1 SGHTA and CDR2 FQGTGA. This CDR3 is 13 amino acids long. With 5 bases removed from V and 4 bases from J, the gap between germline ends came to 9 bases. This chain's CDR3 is CASSPTGYNEQFL. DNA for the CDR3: TGTGCCAGCAGCCCCACTGGGTACAATGAGCAGTTCTTG.

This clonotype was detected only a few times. CDR3 region: CASSARQLTYNSPLHF. CDR3 nucleotides: TGTGCCAGCAGTGCTAGACAGTTGACTTATAATTCACCCCTCCACTTT. J is TRBJ1-6 and V is TRBV25-1, with D possibly being TRBD1 (5 bases). Germline CDR1 MGHDK, CDR2 SYGVNS. V was pared by 4 bases and J by 4 bases, with 14 bases between. The CDR3 length is 16 residues.

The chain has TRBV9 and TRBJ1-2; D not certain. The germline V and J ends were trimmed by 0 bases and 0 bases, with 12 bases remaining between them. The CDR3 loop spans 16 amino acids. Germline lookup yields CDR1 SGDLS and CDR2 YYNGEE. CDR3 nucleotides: TGTGCCAGCAGCGTAGGTAGCAACAGCACTAACTATGGCTACACCTTC. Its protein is CASSVGSNSTNYGYTF.

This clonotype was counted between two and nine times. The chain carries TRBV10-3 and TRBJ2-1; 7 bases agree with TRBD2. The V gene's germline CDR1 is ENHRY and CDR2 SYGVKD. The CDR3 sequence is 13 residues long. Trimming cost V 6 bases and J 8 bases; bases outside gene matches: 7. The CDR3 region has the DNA TGTGCCATCAGACCGGCTGCGGGGGATGAGCAGTTCTTC. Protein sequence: CAIRPAAGDEQFF.

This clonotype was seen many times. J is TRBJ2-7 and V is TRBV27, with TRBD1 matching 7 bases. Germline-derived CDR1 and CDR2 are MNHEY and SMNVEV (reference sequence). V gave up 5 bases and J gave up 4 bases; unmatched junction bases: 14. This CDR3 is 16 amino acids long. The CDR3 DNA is TGTGCCAGCAGTCCGAGCATAGGGGACAGAGATTACGAGCAGTACTTC. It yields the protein CASSPSIGDRDYEQYF.

The DNA of the CDR3 is TGCGCCAGCAGCCAATGGGACGTGAACACTGAAGCTTTCTTT. This codes for CASSQWDVNTEAFF. This chain uses TRBV4-1 with TRBJ1-1; possibly TRBD1 for D (5 bases). V was shortened by 2 bases and J by 0 bases, with 7 bases between the two germline ends. There are 14 residues in the CDR3. Looked up from germline, CDR1 is MGHRA and CDR2 is YSYEKL.

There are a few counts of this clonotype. CDR3 region: CASSSTWDRGNIQYF. CDR3 DNA: TGTGCCAGCAGTTCGACCTGGGACAGGGGAAACATTCAGTACTTC. This rearrangement joins TRBV7-9 to TRBJ2-4, with TRBD1 matching 10 bases. In germline, CDR1 is SEHNR, CDR2 FQNEAQ (reference sequence). J was trimmed by 6 bases and V by 6 bases; bases with no gene match: 8. CDR3 length equals 15 residues. The whole variable domain, filled in from reference TRBV7-9 and TRBJ2-4, reads DTGVSQNPRHKITKRGQNVTFRCDPISEHNRLYWYRQTLGQGPEFLTYFQNEAQLEKSRLLSDRFSAERPKGSFSTLEIQRTEQGDSAMYLCASSSTWDRGNIQYFGAGTRLSVL.

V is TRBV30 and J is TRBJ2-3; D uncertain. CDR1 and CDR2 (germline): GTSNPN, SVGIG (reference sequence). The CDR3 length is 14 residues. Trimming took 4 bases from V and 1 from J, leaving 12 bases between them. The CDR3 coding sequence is TGTGCCTGGACTTTATTCGGAGGCACAGATACGCAGTATTTT. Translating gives CAWTLFGGTDTQYF.